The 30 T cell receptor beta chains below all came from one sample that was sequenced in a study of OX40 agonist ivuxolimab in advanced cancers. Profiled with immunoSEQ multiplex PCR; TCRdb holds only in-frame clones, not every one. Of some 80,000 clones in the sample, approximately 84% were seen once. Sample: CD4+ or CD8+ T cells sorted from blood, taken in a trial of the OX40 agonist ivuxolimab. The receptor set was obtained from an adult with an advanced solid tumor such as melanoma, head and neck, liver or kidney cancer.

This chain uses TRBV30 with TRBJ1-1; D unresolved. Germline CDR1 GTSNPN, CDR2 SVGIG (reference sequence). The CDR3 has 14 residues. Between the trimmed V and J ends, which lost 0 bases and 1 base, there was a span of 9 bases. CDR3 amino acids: CAWSVLLANTEAFF. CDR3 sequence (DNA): TGTGCCTGGAGTGTACTACTGGCGAACACTGAAGCTTTCTTT.

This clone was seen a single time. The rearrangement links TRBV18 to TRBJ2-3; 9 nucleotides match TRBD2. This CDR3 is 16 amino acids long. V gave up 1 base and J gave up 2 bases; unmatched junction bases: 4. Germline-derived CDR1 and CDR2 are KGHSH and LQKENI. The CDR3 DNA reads TGTGCCAGCTCACCACGCAGCGGGAGGAACACAGATACGCAGTATTTT. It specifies CASSPRSGRNTDTQYF.

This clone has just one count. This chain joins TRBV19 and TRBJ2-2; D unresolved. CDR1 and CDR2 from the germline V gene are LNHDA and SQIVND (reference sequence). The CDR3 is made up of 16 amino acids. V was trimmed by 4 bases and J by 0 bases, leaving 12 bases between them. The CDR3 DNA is TGTGCCAGTAGTACCATCCGACTTACGAACACCGGGGAGCTGTTTTTT. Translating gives CASSTIRLTNTGELFF.

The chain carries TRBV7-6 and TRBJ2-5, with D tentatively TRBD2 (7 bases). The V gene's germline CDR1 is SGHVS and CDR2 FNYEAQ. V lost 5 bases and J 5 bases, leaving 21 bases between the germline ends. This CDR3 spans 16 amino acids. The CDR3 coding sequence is TGTGCCAGCAGCCCCGGCCGGGCGGGGGCGGGGGAGACCCAGTACTTC. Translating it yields CASSPGRAGAGETQYF.

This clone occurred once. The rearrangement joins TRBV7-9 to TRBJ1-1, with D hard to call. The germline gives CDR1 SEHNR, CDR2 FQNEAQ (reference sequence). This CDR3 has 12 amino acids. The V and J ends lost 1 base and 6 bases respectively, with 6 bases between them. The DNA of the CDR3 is TGTGCCAGCAGCTTAGTGCCCCCTGAAGCTTTCTTT. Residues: CASSLVPPEAFF.

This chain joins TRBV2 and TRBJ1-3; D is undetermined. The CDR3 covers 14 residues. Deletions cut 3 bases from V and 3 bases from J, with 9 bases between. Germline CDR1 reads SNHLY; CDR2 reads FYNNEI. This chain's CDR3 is CASSDTGIGNTIYF. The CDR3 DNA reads TGTGCCAGCAGTGACACGGGTATTGGAAACACCATATATTTT.

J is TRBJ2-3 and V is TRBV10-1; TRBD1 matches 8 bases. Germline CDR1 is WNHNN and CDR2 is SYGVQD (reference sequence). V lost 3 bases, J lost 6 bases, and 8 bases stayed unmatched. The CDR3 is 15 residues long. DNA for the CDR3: TGCGCCAGCAGTGAAATGACAGGGGTTGGGGATACGCAGTATTTT. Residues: CASSEMTGVGDTQYF.

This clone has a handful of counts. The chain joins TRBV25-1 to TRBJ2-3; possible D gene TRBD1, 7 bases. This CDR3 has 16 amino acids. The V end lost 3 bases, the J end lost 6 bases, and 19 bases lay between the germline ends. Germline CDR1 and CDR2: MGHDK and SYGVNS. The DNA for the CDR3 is TGTGCCAGCAGTGAGGGGGATAGGGGGCTAGCGGATACGCAGTATTTT. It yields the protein CASSEGDRGLADTQYF. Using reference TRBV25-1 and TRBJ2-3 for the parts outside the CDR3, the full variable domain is EADIYQTPRYLVIGTGKKITLECSQTMGHDKMYWYQQDPGMELHLIHYSYGVNSTEKGDLSSESTVSRIRTEHFPLTLESARPSHTSQYLCASSEGDRGLADTQYFGPGTRLTVL.

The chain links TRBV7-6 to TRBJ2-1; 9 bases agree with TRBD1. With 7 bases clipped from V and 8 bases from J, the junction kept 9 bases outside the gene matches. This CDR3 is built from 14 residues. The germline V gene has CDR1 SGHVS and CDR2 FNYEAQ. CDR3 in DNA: TGTGCCAGCACCCCCGGGACAGGGAGACATGAGCAGTTCTTC. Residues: CASTPGTGRHEQFF.

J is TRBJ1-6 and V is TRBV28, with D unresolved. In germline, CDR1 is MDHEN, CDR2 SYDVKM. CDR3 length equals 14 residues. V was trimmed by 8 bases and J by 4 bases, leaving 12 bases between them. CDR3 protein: CASQDPAYNSPLHF. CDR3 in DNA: TGTGCCAGCCAGGACCCGGCTTATAATTCACCCCTCCACTTT.

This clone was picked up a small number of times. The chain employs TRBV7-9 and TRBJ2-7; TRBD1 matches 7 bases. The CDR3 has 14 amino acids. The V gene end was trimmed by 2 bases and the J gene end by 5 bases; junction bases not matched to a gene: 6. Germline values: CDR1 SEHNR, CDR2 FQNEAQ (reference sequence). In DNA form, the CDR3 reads TGTGCCAGCAGCTTATTCTCAGGGGGAGACGAGCAGTACTTC. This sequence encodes CASSLFSGGDEQYF.

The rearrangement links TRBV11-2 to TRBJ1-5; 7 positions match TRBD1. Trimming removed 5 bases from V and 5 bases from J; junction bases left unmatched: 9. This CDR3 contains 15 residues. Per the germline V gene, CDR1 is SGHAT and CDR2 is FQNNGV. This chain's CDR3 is CASSPLGGGDQPQHF. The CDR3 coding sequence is TGTGCCAGCAGCCCGCTGGGAGGGGGCGATCAGCCCCAGCATTTT.

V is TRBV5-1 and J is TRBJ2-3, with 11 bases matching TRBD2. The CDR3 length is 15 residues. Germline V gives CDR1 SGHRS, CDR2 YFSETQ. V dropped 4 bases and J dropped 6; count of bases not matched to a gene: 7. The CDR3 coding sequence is TGCGCCAGCAGCGAGACTAGCGGGAAGGTCGATACGCAGTATTTT. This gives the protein CASSETSGKVDTQYF.

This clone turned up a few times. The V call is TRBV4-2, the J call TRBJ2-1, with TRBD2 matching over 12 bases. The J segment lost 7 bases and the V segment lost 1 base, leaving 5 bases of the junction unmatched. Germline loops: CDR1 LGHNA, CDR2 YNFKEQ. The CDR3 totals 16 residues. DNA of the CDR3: TGTGCCAGCAGCCAAGGACTAGCGGGAGCAGAAAATGAGCAGTTCTTC. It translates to CASSQGLAGAENEQFF.

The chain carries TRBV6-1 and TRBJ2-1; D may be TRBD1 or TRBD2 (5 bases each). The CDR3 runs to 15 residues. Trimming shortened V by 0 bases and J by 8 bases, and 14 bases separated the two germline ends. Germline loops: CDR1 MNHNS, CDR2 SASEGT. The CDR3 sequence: CASSEAWGSWDEQFF. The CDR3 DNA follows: TGTGCCAGCAGTGAAGCGTGGGGGAGTTGGGATGAGCAGTTCTTC.

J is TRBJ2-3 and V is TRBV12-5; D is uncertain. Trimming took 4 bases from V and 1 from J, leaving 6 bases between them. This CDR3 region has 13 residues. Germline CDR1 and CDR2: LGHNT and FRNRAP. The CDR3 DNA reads TGTGCTAGTGGTTCCCCCCGCACAGATACGCAGTATTTT. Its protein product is CASGSPRTDTQYF.

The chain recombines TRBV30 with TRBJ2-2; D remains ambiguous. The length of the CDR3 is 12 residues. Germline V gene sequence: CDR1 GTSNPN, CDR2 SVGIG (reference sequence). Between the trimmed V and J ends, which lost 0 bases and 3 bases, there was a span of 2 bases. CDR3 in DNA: TGTGCCTGGAGTGTGGACACCGGGGAGCTGTTTTTT. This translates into CAWSVDTGELFF.

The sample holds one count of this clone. The CDR3 reads CASSLERGLYNEQFF. The CDR3 DNA is TGCGCCAGCAGCTTGGAGCGGGGGCTCTACAATGAGCAGTTCTTC. The V call is TRBV5-1, the J call TRBJ2-1, with 8 bases fitting TRBD2. The CDR3 contains 15 residues. Germline V gene sequence: CDR1 SGHRS, CDR2 YFSETQ. V shed 0 bases and J 3 bases; nucleotides not matched to a gene: 2.

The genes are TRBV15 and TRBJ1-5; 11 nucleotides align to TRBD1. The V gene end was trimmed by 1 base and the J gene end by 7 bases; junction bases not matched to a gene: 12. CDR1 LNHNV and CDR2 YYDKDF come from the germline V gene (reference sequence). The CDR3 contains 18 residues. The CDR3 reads CATSRVHLRDRGAQPQHF. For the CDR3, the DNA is TGTGCCACCAGCAGAGTCCACCTCCGGGACAGGGGGGCCCAGCCCCAGCATTTT.

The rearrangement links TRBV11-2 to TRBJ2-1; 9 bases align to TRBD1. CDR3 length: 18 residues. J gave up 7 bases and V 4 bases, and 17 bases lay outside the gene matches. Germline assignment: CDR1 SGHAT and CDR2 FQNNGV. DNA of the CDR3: TGTGCCAGCAGCTGGGCATTAAGACAGGGGGTATTTGGGAATGAGCAGTTCTTC. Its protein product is CASSWALRQGVFGNEQFF.

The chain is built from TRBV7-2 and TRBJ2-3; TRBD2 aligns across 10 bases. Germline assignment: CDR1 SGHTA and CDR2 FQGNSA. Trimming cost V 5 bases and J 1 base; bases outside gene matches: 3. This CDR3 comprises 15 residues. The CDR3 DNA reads TGTGCCAGCAGCCGCGGGACTAGCGGCACAGATACGCAGTATTTT. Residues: CASSRGTSGTDTQYF. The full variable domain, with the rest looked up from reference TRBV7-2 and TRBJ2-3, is GAGVSQSPSNKVTEKGKDVELRCDPISGHTALYWYRQSLGQGLEFLIYFQGNSAPDKSGLPSDRFSAERTGGSVSTLTIQRTQQEDSAVYLCASSRGTSGTDTQYFGPGTRLTVL.

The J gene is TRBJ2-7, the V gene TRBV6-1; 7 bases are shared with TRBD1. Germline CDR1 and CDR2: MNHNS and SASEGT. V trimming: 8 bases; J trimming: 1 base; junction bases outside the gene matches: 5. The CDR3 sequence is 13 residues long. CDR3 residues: CASPGTVSYEQYF. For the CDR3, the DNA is TGTGCCAGCCCCGGGACAGTGTCCTACGAGCAGTACTTC.

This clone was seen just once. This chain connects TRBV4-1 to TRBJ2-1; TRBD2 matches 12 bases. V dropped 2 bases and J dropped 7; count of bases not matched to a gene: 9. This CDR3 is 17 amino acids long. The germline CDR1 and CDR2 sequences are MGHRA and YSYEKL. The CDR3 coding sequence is TGCGCCAGCAGCCAACGGCTCCTAGCGGGAGGGAGGAATGAGCAGTTCTTC. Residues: CASSQRLLAGGRNEQFF.

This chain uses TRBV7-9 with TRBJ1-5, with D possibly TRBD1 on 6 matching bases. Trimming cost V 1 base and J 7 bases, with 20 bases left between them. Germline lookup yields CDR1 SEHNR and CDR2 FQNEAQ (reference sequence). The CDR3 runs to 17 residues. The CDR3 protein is CASSLGGGTGYRQPQHF. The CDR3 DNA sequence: TGTGCCAGCAGCTTAGGGGGGGGTACAGGGTATAGGCAGCCCCAGCATTTT.

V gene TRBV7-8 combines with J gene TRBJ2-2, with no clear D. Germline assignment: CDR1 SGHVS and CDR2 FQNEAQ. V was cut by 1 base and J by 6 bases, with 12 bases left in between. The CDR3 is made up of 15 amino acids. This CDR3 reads CASSLEVRRAGELFF. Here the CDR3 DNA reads TGTGCCAGCAGCTTAGAAGTCAGAAGGGCCGGGGAGCTGTTTTTT.

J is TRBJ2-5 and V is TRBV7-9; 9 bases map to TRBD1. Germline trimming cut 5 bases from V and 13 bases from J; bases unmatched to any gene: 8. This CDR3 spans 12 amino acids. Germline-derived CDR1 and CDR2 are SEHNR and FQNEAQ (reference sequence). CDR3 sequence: CASSPDRGVGYF. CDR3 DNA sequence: TGTGCCAGCAGCCCTGACAGGGGGGTGGGGTACTTC.

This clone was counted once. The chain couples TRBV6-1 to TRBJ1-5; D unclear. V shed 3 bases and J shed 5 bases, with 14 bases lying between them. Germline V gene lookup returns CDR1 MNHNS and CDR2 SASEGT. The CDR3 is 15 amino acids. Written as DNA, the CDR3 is TGTGCCAGCAGTGACCCAGGTCAGATCCATCAGCCCCAGCATTTT. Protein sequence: CASSDPGQIHQPQHF.

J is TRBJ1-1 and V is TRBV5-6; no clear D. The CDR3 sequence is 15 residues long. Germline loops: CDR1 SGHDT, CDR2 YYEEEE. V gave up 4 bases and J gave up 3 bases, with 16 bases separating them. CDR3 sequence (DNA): TGTGCCAGCAGCGCATCGAGGGCATTCCACACTGAAGCTTTCTTT. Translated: CASSASRAFHTEAFF. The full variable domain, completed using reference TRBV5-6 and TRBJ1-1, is DAGVTQSPTHLIKTRGQQVTLRCSPKSGHDTVSWYQQALGQGPQFIFQYYEEEERQRGNFPDRFSGHQFPNYSSELNVNALLLGDSALYLCASSASRAFHTEAFFGQGTRLTVV.

CDR3 loop: CASSTTGLGEKLFF. The CDR3 DNA reads as TGTGCCAGCAGCACGACAGGACTCGGTGAAAAACTGTTTTTT. The chain is built from TRBV6-5 and TRBJ1-4; perhaps TRBD1 as D (6 bases). There are 14 residues in the CDR3. Trimming shortened V by 6 bases and J by 7 bases, and 15 bases separated the two germline ends. Germline CDR1 MNHEY, CDR2 SVGAGI.

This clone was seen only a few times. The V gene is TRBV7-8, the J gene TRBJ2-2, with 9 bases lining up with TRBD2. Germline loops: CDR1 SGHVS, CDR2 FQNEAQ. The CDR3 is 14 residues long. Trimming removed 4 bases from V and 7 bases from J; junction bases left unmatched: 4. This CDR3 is CASSSLAGVGELFF. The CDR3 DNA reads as TGTGCCAGCAGCTCCTTAGCGGGGGTCGGGGAGCTGTTTTTT.